The source of this TCR beta chain is a study of tissue T cells after allogeneic stem cell transplantation. As for the study in general: Of the grafts for graft-versus-host disease patients, four were unmodified and three CD34-selected. Findings and caveats of the study: Few T cell clones were shared across patients, but motif clusters showed tissue-specific shared signatures.

TCRdb's table, derived via immunoSEQ multiplex PCR, lists solely in-frame clones and lacks some. Seen here are 4,000 to 5,000 clones, just under 80% observed once, and the top ten hold around 11%. Enrolled prospectively were adult allogeneic hematopoietic cell transplant recipients whose graft-versus-host disease was steroid-refractory. Several lines of graft-versus-host disease therapy were given to all patients, all with gastrointestinal involvement. Note on this clone: Its antigen is still unknown.

Germline assignment: CDR1 GTSNPN and CDR2 SVGIG (reference sequence). The CDR3 is 16 residues long. The ends lost 0 bases at V and 2 bases at J; junction bases unmatched: 5. This sequence originates from a male patient over 55 with steroid-refractory graft-versus-host disease after an allogeneic stem cell transplant. Some of these T cells may belong to the graft donor. V gene TRBV30 combines with J gene TRBJ2-1; 9 nucleotides agree with TRBD2. The material sequenced was esophageal tissue, taken at autopsy. CDR3 bases: TGTGCCTGGAGTGTACGGGGACTAGCACCCTACAATGAGCAGTTCTTC. This translates into CAWSVRGLAPYNEQFF.